These 19 T cell receptor beta chains came from one sample sequenced in a study of OX40 agonist ivuxolimab in advanced cancers. Sequencing was performed with immunoSEQ multiplex PCR; in TCRdb, only in-frame clones are kept and a portion is missing. The top ten clones hold 2.6% of a sample with 45,000 or so clones, about 79% of them seen once. Sequencing was performed on CD4+ or CD8+ T cells sorted from blood, taken in a trial of the OX40 agonist ivuxolimab. The receptors were sampled from an adult with an advanced solid tumor such as melanoma, head and neck, liver or kidney cancer.

This clone was observed a handful of times. The rearrangement uses TRBV11-2 and TRBJ1-1, with no clear D. CDR3 length equals 12 residues. Trimming removed 1 base at V and 8 bases at J, with 8 bases between. Germline V CDR1 and CDR2: SGHAT, FQNNGV. DNA for the CDR3: TGTGCCAGCAGCTTAGTAACCCCGGAAGCTTTCTTT. It translates to CASSLVTPEAFF.

The chain carries TRBV18 and TRBJ2-1; no reliable D call. CDR3 length: 18 residues. V shed 1 base and J shed 1 base, with 17 bases lying between them. Germline CDR1 and CDR2: KGHSH and LQKENI. CDR3 residues: CASSPQETFIESYNEQFF. CDR3 bases: TGTGCCAGCTCACCACAAGAGACATTTATAGAGTCCTACAATGAGCAGTTCTTC.

This chain links TRBV7-8 with TRBJ2-3; a possible D gene is TRBD2 (6 bases). Germline V gene sequence: CDR1 SGHVS, CDR2 FQNEAQ. Trimming removed 2 bases from V and 4 bases from J, with 10 bases in between. The length of the CDR3 is 14 residues. The CDR3 spells CASSLTGEADTQYF. CDR3 in DNA: TGTGCCAGCAGCTTAACCGGGGAGGCAGATACGCAGTATTTT.

V gene TRBV7-2 combines with J gene TRBJ1-6; the D gene is possibly TRBD1 (6 bases). V lost 5 bases, J lost 7 bases, and 12 bases lay in between. This CDR3 spans 14 amino acids. CDR1 SGHTA and CDR2 FQGNSA come from the germline V gene. The CDR3 region is CASSTKQGNSPLHF. In DNA, the CDR3 is TGTGCCAGCAGCACAAAACAGGGCAATTCACCCCTCCACTTT.

The chain carries TRBV4-1 and TRBJ2-3; D possibly corresponds to TRBD2 (6 bases). CDR3 length: 16 residues. The ends were cut back, 3 bases at V and 2 bases at J, with 15 bases in the middle. Germline V gene data show CDR1 as MGHRA and CDR2 as YSYEKL. In nucleotides, the CDR3 is TGCGCCAGCAGCCAGACACCGGGACTCCACACAGATACGCAGTATTTT. Protein product: CASSQTPGLHTDTQYF.

This clone was seen only a few times. This chain joins TRBV5-6 and TRBJ1-6; possible D gene TRBD1, 6 bases. The CDR3 spans 17 residues. CDR1 and CDR2 (germline): SGHDT, YYEEEE. V dropped 1 base and J dropped 0 bases, with 11 bases sitting between them. The CDR3: CASSLLAGDSYNSPLHF. CDR3 nucleotides: TGTGCCAGCAGCTTGCTGGCAGGGGACTCCTATAATTCACCCCTCCACTTT.

The J gene is TRBJ2-2, the V gene TRBV5-1; D gene unclear. The CDR3 loop spans 15 amino acids. Looked up from germline, CDR1 is SGHRS and CDR2 is YFSETQ. V lost 1 base to trimming and J lost 5 bases, with 12 bases between them. The CDR3 loop reads CASSLLNRETGELFF. As DNA, the CDR3 is TGCGCCAGCAGCTTGCTAAATAGGGAAACCGGGGAGCTGTTTTTT.

The V and J genes are TRBV6-5 and TRBJ1-1, with 9 bases matching TRBD1. Germline V lookup: CDR1 MNHEY, CDR2 SVGAGI. With 4 bases clipped from V and 1 base from J, the junction kept 1 base outside the gene matches. This CDR3 has 14 amino acids. CDR3 sequence (DNA): TGTGCCAGCAGTTGGGGACAGGGGAACACTGAAGCTTTCTTT. Translating it yields CASSWGQGNTEAFF.

This chain links TRBV6-1 with TRBJ1-3; D is undetermined. V lost 1 base, J lost 0 bases, and 4 bases lay in between. The CDR3 totals 14 residues. Germline CDR1 is MNHNS and CDR2 is SASEGT. The CDR3 DNA reads TGTGCCAGCAGTGAAGGGGACTCTGGAAACACCATATATTTT. This sequence encodes CASSEGDSGNTIYF.

The rearrangement joins TRBV30 to TRBJ1-6; possible D gene TRBD1, 6 bases. This CDR3 is 13 amino acids long. Per germline, CDR1 GTSNPN and CDR2 SVGIG (reference sequence). V gave up 4 bases and J gave up 4 bases, with 8 bases separating them. CDR3 DNA sequence: TGTGCCTGGACGGGGGCTTATAATTCACCCCTCCACTTT. This codes for CAWTGAYNSPLHF. Looking up the rest from reference TRBV30 and TRBJ1-6 gives the full variable domain: SQTIHQWPATLVQPVGSPLSLECTVEGTSNPNLYWYRQAAGRGLQLLFYSVGIGQISSEVPQNLSASRPQDRQFILSSKKLLLSDSGFYLCAWTGAYNSPLHFGNGTRLTVT.

V is TRBV11-3 and J is TRBJ1-5; D perhaps matches TRBD1 (5 bases). V shed 5 bases and J shed 4 bases, with 18 bases lying between them. The CDR3 spans 16 residues. Germline values: CDR1 SGHNT, CDR2 YENEEA. CDR3 sequence: CASSPPPAGGNQPQHF. CDR3 nucleotide sequence: TGTGCCAGCAGCCCACCGCCGGCGGGGGGAAATCAGCCCCAGCATTTT.

The chain has TRBV5-7 and TRBJ2-7, with unresolved D. TRBV5-7 is recorded as an ORF, its role being uncertain. The CDR3 sequence is 13 residues long. Trimming stripped 7 bases from V and 3 bases from J, with 14 bases between. This CDR3 is CASDSVVGYEQYF. CDR3 DNA sequence: TGTGCCAGCGATTCTGTTGTAGGCTACGAGCAGTACTTC.

This rearrangement joins TRBV19 to TRBJ1-1, with a weak D call TRBD1 (5 bases). V dropped 2 bases and J dropped 4 bases, with 11 bases sitting between them. Per germline, CDR1 LNHDA and CDR2 SQIVND (reference sequence). CDR3 length: 14 amino acids. CDR3 amino acids: CASSIRGVATEAFF. CDR3 DNA sequence: TGTGCCAGTAGTATAAGAGGGGTGGCCACTGAAGCTTTCTTT.

The chain combines TRBV2 with TRBJ2-1, with 7 bases lining up with TRBD2. This CDR3 has 13 residues. CDR1 is SNHLY and CDR2 is FYNNEI in the germline V gene. Germline trimming cut 0 bases from V and 8 bases from J; bases unmatched to any gene: 1. CDR3 residues: CASSEAGRDEQFF. The DNA for the CDR3 is TGTGCCAGCAGTGAAGCGGGGAGGGATGAGCAGTTCTTC.

J is TRBJ2-1 and V is TRBV4-2; D remains unclear. Trimming cost V 1 base and J 9 bases, with 16 bases left between them. The CDR3 is 15 amino acids. Germline values: CDR1 LGHNA, CDR2 YNFKEQ. The CDR3 loop reads CASSQGTTARFEQFF. The CDR3 coding sequence is TGTGCCAGCAGCCAAGGAACTACCGCCCGTTTTGAGCAGTTCTTC.

As to this clone: Germline is not matched at one junction end, which may reflect a read error. V usage is TRBV9 and J usage is TRBJ2-3; 9 bases are shared with TRBD2. Germline CDR1 SGDLS, CDR2 YYNGEE. The CDR3 runs 15 residues. The CDR3 bases are TGTGCCAACAGCGTAGCCAGCGGGAGGATTGATACGCAGTATTTT. Translation gives CANSVASGRIDTQYF.

The chain combines TRBV7-9 with TRBJ1-3; no clear D gene. The CDR3 runs 13 residues. Per germline, CDR1 SEHNR and CDR2 FQNEAQ (reference sequence). Trimming stripped 3 bases from V and 3 bases from J, with 6 bases between. The CDR3 here is CASSLGYGNTIYF. As DNA, the CDR3 is TGTGCCAGCAGCTTGGGGTATGGAAACACCATATATTTT.

This clone was counted a single time. The chain links TRBV4-3 to TRBJ1-6; a weak D match, TRBD1 (6 bases). Germline V gene sequence: CDR1 LGHNA, CDR2 YSLEER. V lost 0 bases to trimming and J lost 6 bases, with 6 bases between them. CDR3 length equals 14 residues. The CDR3 loop is CASSQEDSNSPLHF. For the CDR3, the DNA is TGCGCCAGCAGCCAAGAGGACAGTAATTCACCCCTCCACTTT.

The chain combines TRBV6-5 with TRBJ1-2, with 9 bases lining up with TRBD1. In germline, CDR1 is MNHEY, CDR2 SVGAGI. V gave up 6 bases and J gave up 2 bases; unmatched junction bases: 4. This CDR3 contains 14 residues. The CDR3 bases are TGTGCCAGCAGGGGAGGGACAGGGAACTATGGCTACACCTTC. Translation: CASRGGTGNYGYTF.